This T cell receptor (beta chain) was sequenced during a study of T cells after yellow fever vaccination. At the level of the study: The SMART-Seq v4 Ultra Low Input method served to prepare the low-cell-number fractions.

The CDR3 consists of 14 residues. J lost 5 bases, V lost 6 bases, and 4 bases had no gene match. TCRdb reprocessed the 5' RACE reads with MiXCR, giving one entry per CDR3 protein. The table has under 550,000 distinct CDR3 sequences, 20% to 25% seen once; the top ten hold approximately 15%. The V gene is TRBV12-3 or TRBV12-4, the J gene TRBJ2-5, with TRBD2 identical over 12 bases. The sequence came from a man in his late teens or twenties who received the YFV17D yellow fever vaccine. Sample: PBMCs, taken less than 25 days after the first yellow fever vaccination. As DNA, the CDR3 is TGTGCCAGCAGGGCTAGCGGGGGGGGTGAGACCCAGTACTTC. Its protein is CASRASGGGETQYF.